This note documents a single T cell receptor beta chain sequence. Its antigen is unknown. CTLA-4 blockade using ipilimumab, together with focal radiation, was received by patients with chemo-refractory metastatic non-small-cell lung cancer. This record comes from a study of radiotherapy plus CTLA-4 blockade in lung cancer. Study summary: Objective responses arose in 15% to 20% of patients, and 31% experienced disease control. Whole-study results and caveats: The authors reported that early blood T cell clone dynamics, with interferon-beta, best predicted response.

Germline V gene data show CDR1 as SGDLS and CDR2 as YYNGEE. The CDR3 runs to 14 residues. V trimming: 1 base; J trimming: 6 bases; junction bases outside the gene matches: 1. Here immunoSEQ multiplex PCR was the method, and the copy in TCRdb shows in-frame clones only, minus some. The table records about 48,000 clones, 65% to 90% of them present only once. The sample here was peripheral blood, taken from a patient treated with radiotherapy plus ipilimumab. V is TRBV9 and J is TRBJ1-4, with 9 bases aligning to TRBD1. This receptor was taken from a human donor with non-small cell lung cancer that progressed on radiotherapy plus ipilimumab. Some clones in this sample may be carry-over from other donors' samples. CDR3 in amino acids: CASSVRQGDEKLFF. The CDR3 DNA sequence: TGTGCCAGCAGCGTACGACAGGGGGATGAAAAACTGTTTTTT.